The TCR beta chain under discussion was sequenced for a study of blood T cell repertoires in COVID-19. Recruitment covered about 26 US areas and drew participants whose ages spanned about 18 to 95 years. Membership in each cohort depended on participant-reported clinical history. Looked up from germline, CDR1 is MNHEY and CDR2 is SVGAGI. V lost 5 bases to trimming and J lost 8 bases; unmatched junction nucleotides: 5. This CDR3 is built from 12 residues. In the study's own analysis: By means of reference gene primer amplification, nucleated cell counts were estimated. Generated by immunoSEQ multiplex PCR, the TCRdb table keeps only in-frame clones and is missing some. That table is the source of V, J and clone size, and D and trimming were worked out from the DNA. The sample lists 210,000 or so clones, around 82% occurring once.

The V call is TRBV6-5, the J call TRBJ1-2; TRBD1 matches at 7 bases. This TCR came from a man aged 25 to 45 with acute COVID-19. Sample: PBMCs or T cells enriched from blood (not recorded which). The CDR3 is CASSNRGRGYTF. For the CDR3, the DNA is TGTGCCAGCAGTAACAGGGGCAGGGGCTACACCTTC.